Listed below are T cell receptor beta chains from one sample, sequenced in a study of blood T cell repertoires in COVID-19. TCRdb keeps only in-frame clones here, not all; method: immunoSEQ multiplex PCR. The repertoire holds roughly 70,000 clones, approximately 86% seen once, with less than 4% in the top ten. The sample consisted of peripheral blood. These TCRs come from an older man with active COVID-19. The CDR3 runs from the conserved cysteine through the conserved F or W. The order of the fields is clone size, J gene, V gene, D gene, CDR3 DNA, CDR3 protein. A D gene is named only where the DNA matches it firmly. Only some rows state a clone size, as once, few, many or a class for expanded clones.

clone size: NA; J gene: TRBJ2-5; V gene: TRBV6-5; D gene: NA; CDR3 DNA: TGTGCCAGCAGGGGGGCCCTAGGTGGGGAGACCCAGTACTTC; CDR3 protein: CASRGALGGETQYF
clone size: NA; J gene: TRBJ2-7; V gene: TRBV21-1; D gene: NA; CDR3 DNA: TGTGCCAGCATGGGCAGGATTACCTACGAGCAGTACTTC; CDR3 protein: CASMGRITYEQYF
clone size: NA; J gene: TRBJ2-2; V gene: TRBV7-2; D gene: TRBD2; CDR3 DNA: TGTGCCAGCAGCTTCAGGGGGGGGCTAGCGGGAGAGTCGGCCGGGGAGCTGTTTTTT; CDR3 protein: CASSFRGGLAGESAGELFF
clone size: NA; J gene: TRBJ1-1; V gene: TRBV27; D gene: NA; CDR3 DNA: TGTGCCACCTTCGGGGGGTGGACTGAAGCTTTCTTT; CDR3 protein: CATFGGWTEAFF
clone size: NA; J gene: TRBJ2-2; V gene: TRBV19; D gene: TRBD1; CDR3 DNA: TGTGCCAGTAGTACCCAGACAGGGGGCGCACCCGGGGAGCTGTTTTTT; CDR3 protein: CASSTQTGGAPGELFF
clone size: NA; J gene: TRBJ1-6; V gene: TRBV7-2; D gene: NA; CDR3 DNA: TGTGCCAGCAGCGCCTTTCGCGATTCACCCCTCCACTTT; CDR3 protein: CASSAFRDSPLHF
clone size: NA; J gene: TRBJ1-2; V gene: TRBV4-2; D gene: TRBD1; CDR3 DNA: TGTGCCAGCAGCCAAGAGAGGGCAGGGGGCGGCTATGGCTACACCTTC; CDR3 protein: CASSQERAGGGYGYTF
clone size: few; J gene: TRBJ2-7; V gene: TRBV28; D gene: NA; CDR3 DNA: TGTGCCAGCAGTACCCTCCCCAGGGAGGTCCACGAGCAGTACTTC; CDR3 protein: CASSTLPREVHEQYF
clone size: NA; J gene: TRBJ2-4; V gene: TRBV4-3; D gene: TRBD2; CDR3 DNA: TGCGCCAGCAGCCTTTCCCTAGCGGGAGGGCCTGAAAACATTCAGTACTTC; CDR3 protein: CASSLSLAGGPENIQYF
clone size: once; J gene: TRBJ2-1; V gene: TRBV7-9; D gene: NA; CDR3 DNA: TGTGCCAGCAGCACCGAGGCCGCCGAGCAGTTCTTC; CDR3 protein: CASSTEAAEQFF
clone size: NA; J gene: TRBJ2-5; V gene: TRBV30; D gene: TRBD1; CDR3 DNA: TGTGCCTGGAGTGTACTTGGGACAGGGGCAGAGACCCAGTACTTC; CDR3 protein: CAWSVLGTGAETQYF
clone size: NA; J gene: TRBJ1-4; V gene: TRBV30; D gene: TRBD1; CDR3 DNA: TGTGCCTGGAGTGACGACAGGGGAGATGAAAAACTGTTTTTT; CDR3 protein: CAWSDDRGDEKLFF
clone size: NA; J gene: TRBJ1-4; V gene: TRBV19; D gene: NA; CDR3 DNA: TGTGCCAGTAGTATAGATCGCGAGGAGAAACTGTTTTTT; CDR3 protein: CASSIDREEKLFF
clone size: NA; J gene: TRBJ1-2; V gene: TRBV29-1; D gene: NA; CDR3 DNA: TGCAGCGTTGAGGCAGCTAACTATGGCTACACCTTC; CDR3 protein: CSVEAANYGYTF
clone size: NA; J gene: TRBJ2-1; V gene: TRBV5-1; D gene: TRBD2; CDR3 DNA: TGCGCCAGCAGCTTGGGCGGGGGTGATGAGCAGTTCTTC; CDR3 protein: CASSLGGGDEQFF
clone size: few; J gene: TRBJ2-2; V gene: TRBV5-5; D gene: NA; CDR3 DNA: TGTGCCAGCAGCTGGGAACAGGCCACCGGGGAGCTGTTTTTT; CDR3 protein: CASSWEQATGELFF
clone size: NA; J gene: TRBJ2-7; V gene: TRBV3-1/TRBV3-2; D gene: NA; CDR3 DNA: TGTGCCAGCAGCCAACCCCTTGGGCAGAGCTACGAGCAGTACTTC; CDR3 protein: CASSQPLGQSYEQYF
clone size: NA; J gene: TRBJ2-1; V gene: TRBV10-3; D gene: TRBD2; CDR3 DNA: TGTGCCATCAGTGCAGCGGGGGGCTCCTACAATGAGCAGTTCTTC; CDR3 protein: CAISAAGGSYNEQFF
clone size: NA; J gene: TRBJ2-5; V gene: TRBV6-2/TRBV6-3; D gene: NA; CDR3 DNA: TGTGCCAGCAGTTACGCGTCTCCGCAAGAGACCCAGTACTTC; CDR3 protein: CASSYASPQETQYF
clone size: NA; J gene: TRBJ1-2; V gene: TRBV3-1/TRBV3-2; D gene: TRBD1; CDR3 DNA: TGTGCCAGCAGCAGCCGGGACAGGGCTTGGACCTTC; CDR3 protein: CASSSRDRAWTF
clone size: few; J gene: TRBJ2-2; V gene: TRBV6-5; D gene: NA; CDR3 DNA: TGTGCCAGCAGTTACGGCACGGGAGCCCACACCGGGGAGCTGTTTTTT; CDR3 protein: CASSYGTGAHTGELFF
clone size: NA; J gene: TRBJ2-5; V gene: TRBV3-1/TRBV3-2; D gene: NA; CDR3 DNA: TGTGCCAGCAGCCAAGAGGGCAGAGAGACCCAGTACTTC; CDR3 protein: CASSQEGRETQYF
clone size: NA; J gene: TRBJ1-5; V gene: TRBV6-6; D gene: TRBD1; CDR3 DNA: TGTGCCGGAGGAACAGGGGGTCAGCCCCAGCATTTT; CDR3 protein: CAGGTGGQPQHF
clone size: NA; J gene: TRBJ2-7; V gene: TRBV19; D gene: TRBD2; CDR3 DNA: TGTGCCAGTAGGGTCGCGGGAGGGGACGAGCAGTACTTC; CDR3 protein: CASRVAGGDEQYF
clone size: NA; J gene: TRBJ2-1; V gene: TRBV7-2; D gene: NA; CDR3 DNA: TGTGCCAGCAGCTTGAGCGGAATCTCCTACAATGAGCAGTTCTTC; CDR3 protein: CASSLSGISYNEQFF
clone size: once; J gene: TRBJ1-3; V gene: TRBV4-3; D gene: NA; CDR3 DNA: TGCGCCAGCAGCTGGGCGGGGGACTCTGGAAACACCATATATTTT; CDR3 protein: CASSWAGDSGNTIYF
clone size: NA; J gene: TRBJ2-7; V gene: TRBV19; D gene: NA; CDR3 DNA: TGTGCCAGTAGTACGGGATCCCACGAGCAGTACTTC; CDR3 protein: CASSTGSHEQYF
clone size: NA; J gene: TRBJ2-1; V gene: TRBV4-2; D gene: TRBD2; CDR3 DNA: TGTGCCAGCAGCCCCCACCTAGCGGGCAATGAGCAGTTCTTC; CDR3 protein: CASSPHLAGNEQFF
clone size: NA; J gene: TRBJ1-1; V gene: TRBV7-2; D gene: TRBD1; CDR3 DNA: TGTGCCAGCACCCCAAGGGGACAGATGAACACTGAAGCTTTCTTT; CDR3 protein: CASTPRGQMNTEAFF
clone size: NA; J gene: TRBJ1-1; V gene: TRBV19; D gene: NA; CDR3 DNA: TGTGCCAGTAGGTCGACAGGGAACACTGAAGCTTTCTTT; CDR3 protein: CASRSTGNTEAFF
clone size: few; J gene: TRBJ2-7; V gene: TRBV30; D gene: TRBD1; CDR3 DNA: TGTGCCTGGTGGGACAGGGCAGGAGAGCAGTACTTC; CDR3 protein: CAWWDRAGEQYF
clone size: NA; J gene: TRBJ2-1; V gene: TRBV5-8; D gene: TRBD2; CDR3 DNA: TGTGCCAGCAGCTTGGCTGCGCGGGGGGAGCAGTTCTTC; CDR3 protein: CASSLAARGEQFF
clone size: few; J gene: TRBJ2-2; V gene: TRBV5-4; D gene: TRBD2; CDR3 DNA: TGTGCCACCGCGGGAGACCCGAACACCGGGGAGCTGTTTTTT; CDR3 protein: CATAGDPNTGELFF
clone size: NA; J gene: TRBJ1-4; V gene: TRBV5-6; D gene: NA; CDR3 DNA: TGTGCCAGCAGCTTGGCGGGAACGGGGAATGAAAAACTGTTTTTT; CDR3 protein: CASSLAGTGNEKLFF
clone size: NA; J gene: TRBJ2-5; V gene: TRBV30; D gene: NA; CDR3 DNA: TGTGCCTGGAGTGTTTTCGGGGGAGAGACCCAGTACTTC; CDR3 protein: CAWSVFGGETQYF
clone size: NA; J gene: TRBJ2-3; V gene: TRBV7-2; D gene: NA; CDR3 DNA: TGTGCCAGCAGCTTAGAGGTAGCGGAGGGTGGGGATACGCAGTATTTT; CDR3 protein: CASSLEVAEGGDTQYF
clone size: NA; J gene: TRBJ1-5; V gene: TRBV5-5; D gene: NA; CDR3 DNA: TGTGCCAGCAGCTTGGGGACAAATAGCAATCAGCCCCAGCATTTT; CDR3 protein: CASSLGTNSNQPQHF
clone size: NA; J gene: TRBJ2-7; V gene: TRBV28; D gene: NA; CDR3 DNA: TGTGCCAGCAGTTTAGGGGGGGGCAGCGTCTACGAGCAGTACTTC; CDR3 protein: CASSLGGGSVYEQYF
clone size: NA; J gene: TRBJ2-7; V gene: TRBV9; D gene: TRBD1; CDR3 DNA: TGTGCCAGCAGCCCCCCCAGACAGGGAAGAGGGGACTACGAGCAGTACTTC; CDR3 protein: CASSPPRQGRGDYEQYF
clone size: few; J gene: TRBJ1-5; V gene: TRBV5-1; D gene: NA; CDR3 DNA: TGCGCCAGCAGCTTAGGGAGGGGTCAGCCCCAGCATTTT; CDR3 protein: CASSLGRGQPQHF
clone size: NA; J gene: TRBJ2-1; V gene: TRBV6-5; D gene: NA; CDR3 DNA: TGTGCCAGCTCCGGTACCTACAATGAGCAGTTCTTC; CDR3 protein: CASSGTYNEQFF
clone size: NA; J gene: TRBJ2-1; V gene: TRBV20-1; D gene: NA; CDR3 DNA: TGCAGTGCCAAAGGGGATGAGCAGTTCTTC; CDR3 protein: CSAKGDEQFF
clone size: NA; J gene: TRBJ2-5; V gene: TRBV20-1; D gene: TRBD2; CDR3 DNA: TGCAGTGCTAGTAAGGCGGGCGCGGGGGGCCAAGAGACCCAGTACTTC; CDR3 protein: CSASKAGAGGQETQYF
clone size: NA; J gene: TRBJ2-7; V gene: TRBV4-3; D gene: NA; CDR3 DNA: TGCGCCAGCAGCCAAGATTGGGGGGAGGTCGCCTACGAGCAGTACTTC; CDR3 protein: CASSQDWGEVAYEQYF
clone size: once; J gene: TRBJ1-4; V gene: TRBV9; D gene: TRBD1; CDR3 DNA: TGTGCCAGCAGCGTAGGGACAGGTGGGGCGTCGGGTGAAAAACTGTTTTTT; CDR3 protein: CASSVGTGGASGEKLFF
clone size: few; J gene: TRBJ2-7; V gene: TRBV9; D gene: TRBD2; CDR3 DNA: TGTGCCAGCAGCGTAGCTGGAGCGGGAGGCCCCTACGAGCAGTACTTC; CDR3 protein: CASSVAGAGGPYEQYF
clone size: NA; J gene: TRBJ2-7; V gene: TRBV4-3; D gene: NA; CDR3 DNA: TGCGCCAGCAGCCAAGAGTTGGGGCCCTACGAGCAGTACTTC; CDR3 protein: CASSQELGPYEQYF
clone size: NA; J gene: TRBJ2-7; V gene: TRBV28; D gene: NA; CDR3 DNA: TGTGCCAGCAGTTTATTTGGGAGCTACGAGCAGTACTTC; CDR3 protein: CASSLFGSYEQYF
clone size: NA; J gene: TRBJ1-1; V gene: TRBV27; D gene: NA; CDR3 DNA: TGTGCCAGCACCCTTTCACCCGGGAACACTGAAGCTTTCTTT; CDR3 protein: CASTLSPGNTEAFF
clone size: NA; J gene: TRBJ2-4; V gene: TRBV2; D gene: NA; CDR3 DNA: TGTGCCAGCAGTCCCAGGGTCGATCAGAGAAACATTCAGTACTTC; CDR3 protein: CASSPRVDQRNIQYF
clone size: NA; J gene: TRBJ2-3; V gene: TRBV18; D gene: TRBD2; CDR3 DNA: TGTGCCAGCTCACCCCTAGCGGGAGGGCCGGCAGATACGCAGTATTTT; CDR3 protein: CASSPLAGGPADTQYF
clone size: NA; J gene: TRBJ1-2; V gene: TRBV12-3/TRBV12-4; D gene: NA; CDR3 DNA: TGTGCCAGCAGCCCGACAGGAACTGGCTACACCTTC; CDR3 protein: CASSPTGTGYTF
clone size: NA; J gene: TRBJ2-1; V gene: TRBV7-8; D gene: NA; CDR3 DNA: TGTGCCAGCAGCCCACTGGCGGGATCTGGAAATGAGCAGTTCTTC; CDR3 protein: CASSPLAGSGNEQFF
clone size: NA; J gene: TRBJ2-3; V gene: TRBV6-2/TRBV6-3; D gene: NA; CDR3 DNA: TGTGCCAGCAGTACGGGACGGGGGTCAGGCACAGATACGCAGTATTTT; CDR3 protein: CASSTGRGSGTDTQYF